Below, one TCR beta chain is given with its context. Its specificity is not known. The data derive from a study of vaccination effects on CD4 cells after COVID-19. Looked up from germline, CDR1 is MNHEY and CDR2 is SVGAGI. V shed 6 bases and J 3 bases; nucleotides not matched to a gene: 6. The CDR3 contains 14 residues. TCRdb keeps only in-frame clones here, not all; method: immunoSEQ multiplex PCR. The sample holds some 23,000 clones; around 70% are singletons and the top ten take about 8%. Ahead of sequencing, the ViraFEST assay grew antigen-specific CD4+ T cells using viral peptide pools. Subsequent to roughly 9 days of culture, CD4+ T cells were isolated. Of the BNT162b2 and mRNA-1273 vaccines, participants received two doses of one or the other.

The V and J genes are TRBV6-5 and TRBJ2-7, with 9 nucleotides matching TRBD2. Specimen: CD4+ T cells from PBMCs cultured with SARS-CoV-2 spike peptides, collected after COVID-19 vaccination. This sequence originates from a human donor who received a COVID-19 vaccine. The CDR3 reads CASRASGEGYEQYF. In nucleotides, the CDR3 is TGTGCCAGCAGAGCTAGCGGGGAAGGCTACGAGCAGTACTTC.